The 23 T cell receptor beta chains listed next were all sequenced from one sample in a study of blood T cell repertoires in COVID-19. This table comes from immunoSEQ multiplex PCR, and its TCRdb copy is limited to in-frame clones, with some not included. Of about 140,000 clones in the sample, about four fifths were seen once. Material for sequencing was PBMCs or T cells enriched from blood (not recorded which). Every receptor here comes from a middle-aged man with acute COVID-19.

This chain connects TRBV29-1 to TRBJ1-1; 9 bases align to TRBD1. The junction had 9 bases not matched to a gene; V was cut back by 7 bases and J by 6 bases. The germline gives CDR1 SQVTM, CDR2 ANQGSEA. The CDR3 length is 13 residues. This chain's CDR3 is CSAMGQGKAEAFF. CDR3 DNA sequence: TGCAGCGCAATGGGACAGGGCAAGGCTGAAGCTTTCTTT.

The rearrangement uses TRBV19 and TRBJ1-2, with 9 bases that match TRBD1. The germline CDR1 and CDR2 sequences are LNHDA and SQIVND (reference sequence). The CDR3 contains 16 residues. The ends lost 0 bases at V and 8 bases at J; junction bases unmatched: 10. The CDR3 nucleotides read TGTGCCAGTAGTATAGATCGGGACAGGGTTTTTGGCGGCTACACCTTC. It codes for CASSIDRDRVFGGYTF.

This rearrangement joins TRBV3-1 (or the pseudogene TRBV3-2) to TRBJ2-1, with D possibly TRBD1 on 5 matching bases. In germline, CDR1 is LGHDT, CDR2 YNNKEL (reference sequence). V lost 4 bases, J lost 1 base, and 11 bases lay in between. The CDR3 contains 15 residues. The CDR3 loop reads CASSLVRVSYNEQFF. The DNA for the CDR3 is TGTGCCAGCAGCCTGGTCAGGGTTTCCTACAATGAGCAGTTCTTC.

The J gene is TRBJ1-2, the V gene TRBV7-2; no firm D call. This CDR3 spans 14 amino acids. V was trimmed by 1 base and J by 0 bases, leaving 6 bases between them. Germline assignment: CDR1 SGHTA and CDR2 FQGNSA. The CDR3, as DNA: TGTGCCAGCAGCTTAGGGGCAGCTAACTATGGCTACACCTTC. This sequence encodes CASSLGAANYGYTF.

The chain has TRBV7-9 and TRBJ1-4; D gene unclear. The CDR3 consists of 17 residues. Germline CDR1 reads SEHNR; CDR2 reads FQNEAQ (reference sequence). V lost 1 base to trimming and J lost 4 bases, with 16 bases between them. CDR3 loop: CASSLGDTVPSNEKLFF. As DNA, the CDR3 is TGTGCCAGCAGCTTAGGTGACACGGTCCCGAGTAATGAAAAACTGTTTTTT.

This clone was observed once. The chain uses TRBV28 and TRBJ2-3; D is undetermined. CDR1 MDHEN and CDR2 SYDVKM come from the germline V gene. With 2 bases removed from V and 0 bases from J, the gap between germline ends came to 15 bases. The CDR3 extends over 17 amino acids. The chain's CDR3 is CASSLGTASFSTDTQYF. As DNA, the CDR3 is TGTGCCAGCAGTTTAGGTACAGCATCTTTTAGCACAGATACGCAGTATTTT. The variable domain in full, with the rest retrieved from reference TRBV28 and TRBJ2-3, is DVKVTQSSRYLVKRTGEKVFLECVQDMDHENMFWYRQDPGLGLRLIYFSYDVKMKEKGDIPEGYSVSREKKERFSLILESASTNQTSMYLCASSLGTASFSTDTQYFGPGTRLTVL.

The chain combines TRBV9 with TRBJ1-1; 8 bases map to TRBD1. The CDR3 totals 15 residues. Germline CDR1 reads SGDLS; CDR2 reads YYNGEE. The V gene end was trimmed by 2 bases and the J gene end by 3 bases; junction bases not matched to a gene: 6. The chain's CDR3 is CASSVSGQGHTEAFF. CDR3 DNA sequence: TGTGCCAGCAGCGTGTCTGGACAGGGACACACTGAAGCTTTCTTT.

V gene TRBV28 combines with J gene TRBJ2-3; TRBD1 matches 8 bases. Trimming took 2 bases from V and 2 from J; bases not matched to a gene: 6. Germline CDR1 and CDR2: MDHEN and SYDVKM. The CDR3 extends over 16 amino acids. The CDR3, as DNA: TGTGCCAGCAGTTTAAGGACAGGGCTAAACACAGATACGCAGTATTTT. It is translated as CASSLRTGLNTDTQYF.

This clone was counted a single time. CDR3: CASSPTEGRGFAEAFF. In DNA form, the CDR3 reads TGTGCCAGCAGCCCCACTGAAGGAAGGGGGTTCGCTGAAGCTTTCTTT. V is TRBV21-1 and J is TRBJ1-1; the D call in the table, TRBD1, was not verified against the DNA. TRBV21-1 is marked as a pseudogene. The CDR3 runs to 16 residues.

J is TRBJ2-1 and V is TRBV15, with TRBD1 matching 12 bases. V was clipped by 3 bases and J by 8 bases; unmatched bases: 23. The CDR3 covers 21 residues. Germline values: CDR1 LNHNV, CDR2 YYDKDF (reference sequence). The CDR3 loop reads CATSRRGTGGFVWRESHEQFF. Written as DNA, the CDR3 is TGTGCCACCAGCAGGAGGGGGACAGGGGGCTTCGTATGGCGCGAATCCCATGAGCAGTTCTTC.

The CDR3 sequence is CASSLGAGGYTF. CDR3 nucleotides: TGTGCCAGCAGTTTAGGGGCAGGTGGCTACACCTTC. The rearrangement uses TRBV3-1 (or the pseudogene TRBV3-2) and TRBJ1-2, with D maybe TRBD1 (5 bases). This CDR3 is built from 12 residues. Germline V gene data show CDR1 as LGHDT and CDR2 as YNNKEL (reference sequence). With 6 bases removed from V and 7 bases from J, the gap between germline ends came to 12 bases.

The V and J genes are TRBV7-9 and TRBJ1-1; D might be TRBD1 (6 bases). This CDR3 is 15 amino acids long. Trimming removed 5 bases at V and 4 bases at J, with 17 bases between. Germline V CDR1 and CDR2: SEHNR, FQNEAQ (reference sequence). The CDR3 protein is CASSLKTGRGTEAFF. CDR3 coding DNA: TGTGCCAGCAGCCTTAAAACAGGGAGGGGCACTGAAGCTTTCTTT.

The chain's CDR3 is CASSPSDAVLSSYNEQFF. CDR3 DNA: TGTGCCAGCAGTCCCTCTGACGCGGTCCTAAGCTCCTACAATGAGCAGTTCTTC. This chain connects TRBV6-2 or TRBV6-3 to TRBJ2-1; D remains unclear. Trimming left V 5 bases short and J 0 bases short, with 20 bases between. This CDR3 comprises 18 residues. Per the germline V gene, CDR1 is MNHEY and CDR2 is SVGEGT.

This chain connects TRBV18 to TRBJ1-1; D is perhaps TRBD1 (5 bases). The CDR3 sequence is 14 residues long. Per the germline V gene, CDR1 is KGHSH and CDR2 is LQKENI. Trimming stripped 6 bases from V and 1 base from J, with 12 bases between. The CDR3 sequence: CASSPSGGNTEAFF. DNA for the CDR3: TGTGCCAGCTCGCCGTCCGGGGGGAACACTGAAGCTTTCTTT.

This clone was recorded once. V and J are TRBV11-2 and TRBJ2-1; unclear D gene. CDR3 length: 11 amino acids. V lost 1 base, J lost 9 bases, and 4 bases lay in between. Germline V gene lookup returns CDR1 SGHAT and CDR2 FQNNGV. The CDR3 loop is CASSLGGEQFF. The CDR3 nucleotides read TGTGCCAGCAGCTTAGGCGGTGAGCAGTTCTTC.

J is TRBJ2-5 and V is TRBV28, with D possibly matching TRBD1 (5 bases). The V gene's germline CDR1 is MDHEN and CDR2 SYDVKM. This CDR3 comprises 13 residues. Deletions cut 6 bases from V and 3 bases from J, with 11 bases between. Here the CDR3 DNA reads TGTGCCAGCAGCATTTCCAGGGAAGAGACCCAGTACTTC. It specifies CASSISREETQYF.

This rearrangement joins TRBV19 to TRBJ2-1; 7 nucleotides agree with TRBD2. With V trimmed by 6 bases and J by 2 bases, 13 bases remained unmatched. The CDR3 is 17 residues long. Looked up from germline, CDR1 is LNHDA and CDR2 is SQIVND (reference sequence). CDR3 in amino acids: CASRQRGEGGTYNEQFF. In nucleotides, the CDR3 is TGTGCCAGTAGACAGCGGGGAGAGGGTGGCACCTACAATGAGCAGTTCTTC.

The chain couples TRBV9 to TRBJ2-3; 8 nucleotides match TRBD1. Germline V gene sequence: CDR1 SGDLS, CDR2 YYNGEE. This CDR3 is built from 16 residues. Germline trimming cut 3 bases from V and 5 bases from J; bases unmatched to any gene: 11. The CDR3 loop reads CASSERGGQAVDTQYF. CDR3 nucleotides: TGTGCCAGCAGCGAGAGAGGGGGACAGGCTGTAGATACGCAGTATTTT.

This chain connects TRBV7-9 to TRBJ1-2; TRBD1 is a possible D gene (5 bases). V lost 4 bases and J lost 2, with 20 bases in between. The CDR3 loop spans 17 amino acids. Germline V gene sequence: CDR1 SEHNR, CDR2 FQNEAQ (reference sequence). CDR3 in amino acids: CASSSHKRRDLNYGYTF. The CDR3 DNA follows: TGTGCCAGCAGCTCTCATAAAAGACGGGACTTAAACTATGGCTACACCTTC.

The chain couples TRBV7-8 to TRBJ2-2; no clear D. Germline values: CDR1 SGHVS, CDR2 FQNEAQ. The CDR3 length is 13 residues. The V end lost 4 bases, the J end lost 6 bases, and 9 bases lay between the germline ends. DNA of the CDR3: TGTGCCAGCAGCTCGCTTAGATCCGGGGAGCTGTTTTTT. Translation gives CASSSLRSGELFF.

This chain uses TRBV7-2 with TRBJ2-3, with 10 nucleotides matching TRBD2. CDR3 length equals 14 residues. Trimming cost V 6 bases and J 5 bases; bases outside gene matches: 5. CDR1 is SGHTA and CDR2 is FQGNSA in the germline V gene. The CDR3 nucleotides read TGTGCCAGCAGGGCTCTAGCGGGAGTAGATACGCAGTATTTT. Translated: CASRALAGVDTQYF.

The sample holds one count of this clone. V is TRBV21-1 and J is TRBJ1-6; TRBD1 is the table's D call, not checked against the DNA. TRBV21-1 is recorded as a pseudogene. The CDR3 is 15 residues long. The CDR3 reads CASSYPGQYNSPLHF. The CDR3 nucleotides are TGTGCCAGCAGCTACCCGGGACAGTATAATTCACCCCTCCACTTT.

This chain links TRBV10-1 with TRBJ1-4, with D possibly being TRBD1 (6 bases). This CDR3 contains 19 residues. Germline loops: CDR1 WNHNN, CDR2 SYGVQD (reference sequence). Trimming took 3 bases from V and 0 from J, leaving 20 bases between them. For the CDR3, the DNA is TGCGCCAGCAGTGATGACCGGGACACCTACGGTGCAACTAATGAAAAACTGTTTTTT. It is translated as CASSDDRDTYGATNEKLFF.